Listed here are 31 T cell receptor beta chains from one sample, sequenced in a study of blood T cell repertoires in COVID-19. The data were produced by immunoSEQ multiplex PCR, yet TCRdb's version contains in-frame clones alone and is incomplete. The sample lists some 300,000 clones; approximately 91% were seen once. The sequencing sample was made of PBMCs or T cells enriched from blood (not recorded which). All receptors derive from a woman aged 30 to 39 who had been exposed to COVID-19.

This sequence joins TRBV12-3 or TRBV12-4 and TRBJ2-7, with D possibly being TRBD1 (5 bases). V lost 3 bases and J 4 bases, leaving 10 bases between the germline ends. This CDR3 comprises 13 residues. CDR3 DNA sequence: TGTGCCAGCAGTTTGGGGCCCGGGTACGAGCAGTACTTC. Encoded protein: CASSLGPGYEQYF.

The rearrangement links TRBV9 to TRBJ1-1; tentative D call: TRBD1 (5 bases). The CDR3 runs 15 residues. From germline, CDR1 is SGDLS and CDR2 YYNGEE. Trimming took 0 bases from V and 0 from J, leaving 9 bases between them. The CDR3 region has the DNA TGTGCCAGCAGCGTAGCTGACAGCCTGAACACTGAAGCTTTCTTT. Translation: CASSVADSLNTEAFF.

This chain uses TRBV27 with TRBJ1-6; no reliable D call. The CDR3 is 14 residues long. With 3 bases removed from V and 9 bases from J, the gap between germline ends came to 12 bases. Per germline, CDR1 MNHEY and CDR2 SMNVEV (reference sequence). CDR3 residues: CASSFLGEASPLHF. Written as DNA, the CDR3 is TGTGCCAGCAGTTTCTTAGGTGAGGCTTCACCCCTCCACTTT.

The chain couples TRBV6-2 or TRBV6-3 to TRBJ1-5; D gene ambiguous. Germline CDR1 reads MNHEY; CDR2 reads SVGEGT. Trimming cost V 1 base and J 3 bases, with 10 bases left between them. CDR3 length equals 15 residues. The chain's CDR3 is CASSYFPENNQPQHF. In DNA, the CDR3 is TGTGCCAGCAGTTACTTTCCCGAGAACAATCAGCCCCAGCATTTT.

The V call is TRBV7-9, the J call TRBJ2-7, with 10 bases aligning to TRBD1. Trimming removed 4 bases from V and 3 bases from J; junction bases left unmatched: 9. This CDR3 is built from 16 residues. CDR1 SEHNR and CDR2 FQNEAQ come from the germline V gene (reference sequence). CDR3 sequence (DNA): TGTGCCAGCAGCTCTACCGGGACAGGGGCGCTCTACGAGCAGTACTTC. This translates into CASSSTGTGALYEQYF.

This clone was found once. The rearrangement joins TRBV6-5 to TRBJ2-7; TRBD1 agrees at 8 bases. Germline lookup yields CDR1 MNHEY and CDR2 SVGAGI. The CDR3 is 14 residues long. J was trimmed by 0 bases and V by 8 bases; bases with no gene match: 6. DNA of the CDR3: TGTGCCAGCCGACAGGGGCCCCTCTCCTACGAGCAGTACTTC. It specifies CASRQGPLSYEQYF.

The rearrangement links TRBV7-9 to TRBJ1-5; D gene uncertain. The V and J ends lost 5 bases and 5 bases respectively, with 16 bases between them. The CDR3 length is 15 residues. Per germline, CDR1 SEHNR and CDR2 FQNEAQ (reference sequence). CDR3 in amino acids: CASSPRGSSDQPQHF. In DNA form, the CDR3 reads TGTGCCAGCAGCCCCCGCGGAAGTTCCGATCAGCCCCAGCATTTT.

This chain connects TRBV18 to TRBJ2-5; TRBD2 aligns across 10 bases. The CDR3 has 16 amino acids. V dropped 0 bases and J dropped 6; count of bases not matched to a gene: 7. Germline V gene sequence: CDR1 KGHSH, CDR2 LQKENI. DNA of the CDR3: TGTGCCAGCTCACCACCTAGCGGGGGGCGTGTGCAGACCCAGTACTTC. Translating it yields CASSPPSGGRVQTQYF. Variable domain in full (rest from reference TRBV18 and TRBJ2-5): NAGVMQNPRHLVRRRGQEARLRCSPMKGHSHVYWYRQLPEEGLKFMVYLQKENIIDESGMPKERFSAEFPKEGPSILRIQQVVRGDSAAYFCASSPPSGGRVQTQYFGPGTRLLVL.

The chain combines TRBV19 with TRBJ1-1, with TRBD1 identical over 9 bases. The CDR3 length is 15 residues. The V gene end was trimmed by 6 bases and the J gene end by 1 base; junction bases not matched to a gene: 6. Germline V gene lookup returns CDR1 LNHDA and CDR2 SQIVND (reference sequence). CDR3 sequence reads: CASSPGQGRNTEAFF. For the CDR3, the DNA is TGTGCCAGTAGCCCAGGACAGGGGAGGAACACTGAAGCTTTCTTT.

The V call is TRBV9, the J call TRBJ2-3, with D perhaps matching TRBD1 (5 bases). Germline loops: CDR1 SGDLS, CDR2 YYNGEE. Trimming removed 0 bases at V and 6 bases at J, with 8 bases between. The CDR3 covers 13 residues. CDR3 nucleotides: TGTGCCAGCAGCGTAGTCCAGGGTGATACGCAGTATTTT. Its protein product is CASSVVQGDTQYF.

The rearrangement uses TRBV19 and TRBJ1-2, with 7 bases fitting TRBD1. Per germline, CDR1 LNHDA and CDR2 SQIVND (reference sequence). J lost 5 bases, V lost 5 bases, and 5 bases had no gene match. This CDR3 has 13 residues. CDR3 region: CASSPGQTYGYTF. In DNA form, the CDR3 reads TGTGCCAGTAGTCCGGGACAGACATATGGCTACACCTTC.

This chain uses TRBV7-8 with TRBJ1-5, with D maybe TRBD1 (6 bases). Germline V lookup: CDR1 SGHVS, CDR2 FQNEAQ. The CDR3 is made up of 15 amino acids. The ends were cut back, 1 base at V and 2 bases at J, with 9 bases in the middle. The CDR3 bases are TGTGCCAGCAGCTTAGGGGGGCACCGCAATCAGCCCCAGCATTTT. This sequence encodes CASSLGGHRNQPQHF. Full variable domain (outside the CDR3, taken from reference TRBV7-8 and TRBJ1-5): GAGVSQSPRYKVAKRGQDVALRCDPISGHVSLFWYQQALGQGPEFLTYFQNEAQLDKSGLPSDRFFAERPEGSVSTLKIQRTQQEDSAVYLCASSLGGHRNQPQHFGDGTRLSIL.

The chain is built from TRBV2 and TRBJ1-2, with a possible D match to TRBD1 (5 bases). In germline, CDR1 is SNHLY, CDR2 FYNNEI. The CDR3 spans 15 residues. The germline V and J ends were trimmed by 4 bases and 4 bases, with 16 bases remaining between them. The CDR3 reads CASSAGQGSSYGYTF. The CDR3 DNA follows: TGTGCCAGCAGTGCAGGTCAGGGTTCGAGCTATGGCTACACCTTC.

This sequence joins TRBV7-8 and TRBJ2-6, with no clear D. This CDR3 has 17 amino acids. Germline V gene data show CDR1 as SGHVS and CDR2 as FQNEAQ. V was shortened by 1 base and J by 0 bases, with 10 bases between the two germline ends. The CDR3 loop reads CASSLVFRHSGANVLTF. The CDR3, as DNA: TGTGCCAGCAGCTTAGTTTTCCGACACTCTGGGGCCAACGTCCTGACTTTC.

V usage is TRBV27 and J usage is TRBJ1-3; D perhaps matches TRBD1 (6 bases). From germline, CDR1 is MNHEY and CDR2 SMNVEV (reference sequence). CDR3 length: 13 residues. The V end lost 4 bases, the J end lost 9 bases, and 13 bases lay between the germline ends. The CDR3 loop is CASSSYRDATIYF. CDR3 sequence (DNA): TGTGCCAGCAGTTCTTACAGGGATGCCACCATATATTTT.

The CDR3 DNA reads as TGTGCCAGCAGCCAAGCCCTCTCGCCGGGGAACTATGGCTACACCTTC. This gives the protein CASSQALSPGNYGYTF. The J gene is TRBJ1-2, the V gene TRBV4-2; D unresolved. CDR3 length equals 16 residues. In germline, CDR1 is LGHNA, CDR2 YNFKEQ. V was cut by 1 base and J by 2 bases, with 14 bases left in between.

The rearrangement joins TRBV5-1 to TRBJ2-6, with D unclear. V was cut by 0 bases and J by 1 base, with 8 bases left in between. The CDR3 covers 16 residues. Germline CDR1 and CDR2: SGHRS and YFSETQ. In DNA form, the CDR3 reads TGCGCCAGCAGCTTGGCCGCGATATCTGGGGCCAACGTCCTGACTTTC. It translates to CASSLAAISGANVLTF.

CDR3 loop: CASRSAGWTRLFF. The CDR3 bases are TGTGCAAGTCGCTCAGCGGGTTGGACTCGGCTGTTCTTC. This chain connects TRBV12-2 to TRBJ2-1; whether TRBD2, the table's D call, matches the DNA was not checked. TRBV12-2 is a pseudogene locus. The CDR3 runs 13 residues.

The genes are TRBV28 and TRBJ2-7; TRBD1 matches at 9 bases. The CDR3 length is 14 residues. V lost 7 bases and J lost 3; bases outside the gene matches: 7. Germline CDR1 and CDR2: MDHEN and SYDVKM. The CDR3 DNA follows: TGTGCCAGCAACGGACAGGGGTCGTTCTACGAGCAGTACTTC. Protein product: CASNGQGSFYEQYF.

The CDR3 protein is CSVWRRVGETQYF. CDR3 sequence (DNA): TGCAGCGTTTGGCGGCGGGTTGGAGAGACCCAGTACTTC. The chain has TRBV29-1 and TRBJ2-5; D may be TRBD2 (5 bases). V lost 5 bases, J lost 4 bases, and 14 bases lay in between. The CDR3 runs 13 residues. Germline V CDR1 and CDR2: SQVTM, ANQGSEA.

This rearrangement joins TRBV10-3 to TRBJ1-3; D is undetermined. Per the germline V gene, CDR1 is ENHRY and CDR2 is SYGVKD. The V and J ends lost 1 base and 2 bases respectively, with 6 bases between them. CDR3 size: 14 residues. The CDR3, as DNA: TGTGCCATCAGTGAGTACGGGACTGGAAACACCATATATTTT. Translation gives CAISEYGTGNTIYF.

The chain joins TRBV9 to TRBJ1-4, with 8 bases lining up with TRBD1. V shed 3 bases, J shed 4 bases, and the junction held 5 bases outside the gene matches. The CDR3 length is 15 residues. Germline CDR1 reads SGDLS; CDR2 reads YYNGEE. CDR3 sequence: CASSATGVINEKLFF. The CDR3 coding sequence is TGTGCCAGCAGCGCGACAGGGGTCATTAATGAAAAACTGTTTTTT.

The rearrangement links TRBV7-6 to TRBJ1-3; D not certain. Germline V lookup: CDR1 SGHVS, CDR2 FNYEAQ. CDR3 length: 15 residues. Trimming took 1 base from V and 0 from J, leaving 7 bases between them. The CDR3 bases are TGTGCCAGCAGCTTAGTGCTGGCCTCTGGAAACACCATATATTTT. Amino acid sequence: CASSLVLASGNTIYF.

This clone came up once. The chain carries TRBV4-3 and TRBJ1-6, with a weak D call TRBD1 (6 bases). The CDR3 runs 17 residues. V lost 1 base, J lost 6 bases, and 16 bases lay in between. CDR1 is LGHNA and CDR2 is YSLEER in the germline V gene. The CDR3 sequence is CASSQAYRVVGNSPLHF. The CDR3 bases are TGCGCCAGCAGCCAAGCTTACAGGGTGGTCGGTAATTCACCCCTCCACTTT.

The chain links TRBV27 to TRBJ2-1, with TRBD1 identical over 10 bases. V lost 4 bases and J lost 4; bases outside the gene matches: 10. In germline, CDR1 is MNHEY, CDR2 SMNVEV (reference sequence). The CDR3 is made up of 17 amino acids. CDR3 in amino acids: CASSSPARTGGYNEQFF. In DNA, the CDR3 is TGTGCCAGCAGTTCGCCGGCGAGGACAGGGGGATACAATGAGCAGTTCTTC.

This CDR3 is CATSEDGATGLKDTEAFF. The CDR3 DNA sequence: TGTGCCACCAGTGAGGATGGGGCGACAGGGTTGAAAGACACTGAAGCTTTCTTT. This chain links TRBV24-1 with TRBJ1-1; 7 bases line up with TRBD1. CDR1 and CDR2 (germline): KGHDR, SFDVKD. J gave up 3 bases and V 4 bases, and 16 bases lay outside the gene matches. The CDR3 totals 18 residues.

The chain has TRBV5-1 and TRBJ2-2; TRBD1 matches 7 bases. After removal of 4 bases from V and 3 bases from J, the junction contained 12 bases not matched to a gene. From germline, CDR1 is SGHRS and CDR2 YFSETQ. The CDR3 is 17 amino acids. CDR3 region: CASSHTPGGMDTGELFF. In DNA form, the CDR3 reads TGCGCCAGCAGCCACACTCCAGGGGGAATGGACACCGGGGAGCTGTTTTTT. Filled out from reference TRBV5-1 and TRBJ2-2, the complete variable domain reads KAGVTQTPRYLIKTRGQQVTLSCSPISGHRSVSWYQQTPGQGLQFLFEYFSETQRNKGNFPGRFSGRQFSNSRSEMNVSTLELGDSALYLCASSHTPGGMDTGELFFGEGSRLTVL.

The chain recombines TRBV14 with TRBJ2-1; tentatively, D is TRBD2 (7 bases). Germline values: CDR1 SGHDN, CDR2 FVKESK. This CDR3 has 14 residues. Trimming took off 6 bases at V and 8 bases at J, with 17 bases between the two ends. The CDR3: CASSWTRRGDEQFF. The DNA of the CDR3 is TGTGCCAGCAGTTGGACTAGGAGGGGGGATGAGCAGTTCTTC.

V usage is TRBV11-2 and J usage is TRBJ1-6; the D gene is possibly TRBD1 (6 bases). Germline V gene sequence: CDR1 SGHAT, CDR2 FQNNGV. V was trimmed by 5 bases and J by 14 bases, leaving 19 bases between them. The CDR3 extends over 14 amino acids. The CDR3 loop is CASSPPVRGLTLHF. As DNA, the CDR3 is TGTGCCAGCAGCCCCCCGGTTAGGGGGTTGACCCTCCACTTT.

This chain uses TRBV6-1 with TRBJ1-2; TRBD1 matches 10 bases. This CDR3 is built from 18 residues. The junction had 15 bases not matched to a gene; V was cut back by 4 bases and J by 4 bases. From germline, CDR1 is MNHNS and CDR2 SASEGT. The CDR3 nucleotides read TGTGCCAGCAGTGCCGAGGCTATTGACAGGGGGCGCAGCTATGGCTACACCTTC. Translated, it gives CASSAEAIDRGRSYGYTF.

The chain joins TRBV18 to TRBJ1-5; 7 nucleotides align to TRBD1. CDR1 is KGHSH and CDR2 is LQKENI in the germline V gene. With V trimmed by 5 bases and J by 5 bases, 9 bases remained unmatched. There are 15 residues in the CDR3. In DNA, the CDR3 is TGTGCCAGCTCAATGGATTGGGACAGAGATCAGCCCCAGCATTTT. Translation: CASSMDWDRDQPQHF.